This T cell receptor beta chain derives from a study of shared clonotypes between healthy human individuals. The CDR3 runs 12 residues. Germline V gene data show CDR1 as GTSNPN and CDR2 as SVGIG (reference sequence). The V gene lost 5 bases and the J gene lost 3 bases, with 9 bases spanning the gap. Assay: immunoSEQ multiplex PCR; the TCRdb copy retains only in-frame clones and omits some. This table holds 450,000 to 600,000 clones, less than 85% found once. The source of this sequence is a woman aged 40 to 50 in good health. Some clones in this sample may be carry-over from other donors' samples. Material for sequencing was PBMCs. The chain carries TRBV30 and TRBJ2-3, with D perhaps being TRBD1 or TRBD2 (5 bases each). The DNA for the CDR3 is TGTGCCTGGGCCGGGACGACAGATACGCAGTATTTT. Protein product: CAWAGTTDTQYF.